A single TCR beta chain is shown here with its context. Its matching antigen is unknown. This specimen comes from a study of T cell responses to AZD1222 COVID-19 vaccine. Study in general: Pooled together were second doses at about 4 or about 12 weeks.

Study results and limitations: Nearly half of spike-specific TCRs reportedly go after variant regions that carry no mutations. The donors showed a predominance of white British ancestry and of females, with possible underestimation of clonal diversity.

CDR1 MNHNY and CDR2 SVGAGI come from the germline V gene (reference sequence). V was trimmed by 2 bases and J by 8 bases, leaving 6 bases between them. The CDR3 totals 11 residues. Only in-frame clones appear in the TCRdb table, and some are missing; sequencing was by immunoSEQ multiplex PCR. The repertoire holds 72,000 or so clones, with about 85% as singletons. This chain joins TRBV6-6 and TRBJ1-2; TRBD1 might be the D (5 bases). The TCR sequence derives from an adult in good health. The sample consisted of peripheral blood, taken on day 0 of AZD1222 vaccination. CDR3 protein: CASSYQGGYTF. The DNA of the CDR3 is TGTGCCAGCAGTTACCAGGGCGGCTACACCTTC.